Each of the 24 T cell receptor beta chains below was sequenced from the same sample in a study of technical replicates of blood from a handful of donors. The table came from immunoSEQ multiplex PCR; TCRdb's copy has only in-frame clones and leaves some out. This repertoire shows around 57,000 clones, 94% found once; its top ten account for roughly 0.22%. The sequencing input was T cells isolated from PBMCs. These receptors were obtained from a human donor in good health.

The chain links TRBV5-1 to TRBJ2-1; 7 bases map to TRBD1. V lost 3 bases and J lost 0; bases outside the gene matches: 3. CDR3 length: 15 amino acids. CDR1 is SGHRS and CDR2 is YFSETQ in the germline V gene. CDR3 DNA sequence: TGCGCCAGCAGCTCACAGGGGCGCTCCTACAATGAGCAGTTCTTC. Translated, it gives CASSSQGRSYNEQFF.

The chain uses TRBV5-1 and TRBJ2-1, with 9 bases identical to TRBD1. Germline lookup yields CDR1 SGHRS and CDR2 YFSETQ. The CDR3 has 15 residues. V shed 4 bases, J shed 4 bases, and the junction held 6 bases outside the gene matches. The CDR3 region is CASSDGQGIYNEQFF. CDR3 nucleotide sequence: TGCGCCAGCAGCGATGGACAGGGGATTTACAATGAGCAGTTCTTC. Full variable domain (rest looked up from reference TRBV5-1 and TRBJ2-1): KAGVTQTPRYLIKTRGQQVTLSCSPISGHRSVSWYQQTPGQGLQFLFEYFSETQRNKGNFPGRFSGRQFSNSRSEMNVSTLELGDSALYLCASSDGQGIYNEQFFGPGTRLTVL.

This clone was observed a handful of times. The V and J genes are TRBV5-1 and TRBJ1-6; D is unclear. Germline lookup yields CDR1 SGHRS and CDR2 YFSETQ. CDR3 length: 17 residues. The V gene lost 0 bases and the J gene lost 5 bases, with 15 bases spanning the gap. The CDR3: CASSLAKTPGNNSPLHF. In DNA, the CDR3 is TGCGCCAGCAGCTTGGCAAAAACCCCGGGAAATAATTCACCCCTCCACTTT.

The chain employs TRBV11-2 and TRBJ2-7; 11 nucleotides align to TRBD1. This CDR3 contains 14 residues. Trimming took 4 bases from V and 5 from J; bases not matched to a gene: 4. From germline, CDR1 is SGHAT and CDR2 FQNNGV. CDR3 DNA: TGTGCCAGCAGCTCGGACAGGGGGCGCCACGAGCAGTACTTC. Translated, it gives CASSSDRGRHEQYF.

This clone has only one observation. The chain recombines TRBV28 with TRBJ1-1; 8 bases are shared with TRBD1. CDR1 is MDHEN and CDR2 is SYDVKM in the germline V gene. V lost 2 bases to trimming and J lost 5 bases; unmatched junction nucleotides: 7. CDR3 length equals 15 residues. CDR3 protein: CASSLPPGGRTEAFF. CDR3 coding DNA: TGTGCCAGCAGTTTACCCCCAGGGGGCCGGACTGAAGCTTTCTTT.

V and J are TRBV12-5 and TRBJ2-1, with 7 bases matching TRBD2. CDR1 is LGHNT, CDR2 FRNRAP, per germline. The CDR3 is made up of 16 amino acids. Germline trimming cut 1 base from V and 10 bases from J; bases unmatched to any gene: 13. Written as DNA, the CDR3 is TGTGCTAGTGGTTTGGGAATAAGCGGGGTCTCCCGGGAGCAGTTCTTC. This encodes CASGLGISGVSREQFF.

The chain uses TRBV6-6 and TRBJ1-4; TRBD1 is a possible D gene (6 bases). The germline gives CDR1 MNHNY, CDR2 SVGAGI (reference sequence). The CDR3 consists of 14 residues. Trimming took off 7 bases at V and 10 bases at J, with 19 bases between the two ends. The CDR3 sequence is CASMTRGEGGKLFF. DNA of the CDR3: TGTGCCAGCATGACAAGAGGGGAGGGGGGAAAACTGTTTTTT.

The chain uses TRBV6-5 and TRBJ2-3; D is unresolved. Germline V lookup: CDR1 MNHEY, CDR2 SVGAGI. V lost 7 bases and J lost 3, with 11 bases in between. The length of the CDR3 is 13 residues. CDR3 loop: CASTTTGTDTQYF. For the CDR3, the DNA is TGTGCCAGCACCACCACCGGGACAGATACGCAGTATTTT.

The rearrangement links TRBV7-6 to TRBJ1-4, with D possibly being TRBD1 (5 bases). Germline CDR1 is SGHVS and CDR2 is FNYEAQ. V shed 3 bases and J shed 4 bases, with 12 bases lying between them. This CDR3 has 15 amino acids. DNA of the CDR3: TGTGCCAGCAGCTTGGGCGGGGCCGGTAATGAAAAACTGTTTTTT. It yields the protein CASSLGGAGNEKLFF.

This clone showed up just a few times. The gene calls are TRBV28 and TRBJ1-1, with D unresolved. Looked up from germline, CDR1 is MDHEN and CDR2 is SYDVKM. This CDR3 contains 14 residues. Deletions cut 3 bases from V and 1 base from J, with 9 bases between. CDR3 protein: CASSFADRNTEAFF. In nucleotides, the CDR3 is TGTGCCAGCAGTTTCGCAGATCGGAACACTGAAGCTTTCTTT. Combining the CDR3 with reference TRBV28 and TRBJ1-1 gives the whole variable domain DVKVTQSSRYLVKRTGEKVFLECVQDMDHENMFWYRQDPGLGLRLIYFSYDVKMKEKGDIPEGYSVSREKKERFSLILESASTNQTSMYLCASSFADRNTEAFFGQGTRLTVV.

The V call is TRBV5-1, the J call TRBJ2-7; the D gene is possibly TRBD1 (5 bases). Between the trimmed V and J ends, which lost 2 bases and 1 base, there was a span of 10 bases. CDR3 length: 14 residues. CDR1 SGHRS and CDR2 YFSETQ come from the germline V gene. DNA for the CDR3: TGCGCCAGCAGCTTTAGACAGAGTTCCTACGAGCAGTACTTC. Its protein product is CASSFRQSSYEQYF.

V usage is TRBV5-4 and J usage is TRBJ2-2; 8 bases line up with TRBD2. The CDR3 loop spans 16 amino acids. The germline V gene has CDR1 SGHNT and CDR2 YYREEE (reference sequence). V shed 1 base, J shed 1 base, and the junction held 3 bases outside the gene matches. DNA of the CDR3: TGTGCCAGCAGCTTGAAACTAGCGGAGAACACCGGGGAGCTGTTTTTT. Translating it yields CASSLKLAENTGELFF.

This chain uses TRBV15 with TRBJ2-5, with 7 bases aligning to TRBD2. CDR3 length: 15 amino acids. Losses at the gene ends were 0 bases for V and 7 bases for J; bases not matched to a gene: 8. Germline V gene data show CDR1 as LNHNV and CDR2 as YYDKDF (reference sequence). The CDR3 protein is CATSRDRGEWGTQYF. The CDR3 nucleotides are TGTGCCACCAGCAGAGATCGGGGGGAGTGGGGGACCCAGTACTTC.

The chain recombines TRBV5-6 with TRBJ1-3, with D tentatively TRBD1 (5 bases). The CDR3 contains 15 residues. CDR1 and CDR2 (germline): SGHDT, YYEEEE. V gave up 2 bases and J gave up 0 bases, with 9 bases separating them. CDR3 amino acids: CASSFRQISGNTIYF. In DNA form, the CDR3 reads TGTGCCAGCAGCTTTAGACAGATCTCTGGAAACACCATATATTTT.

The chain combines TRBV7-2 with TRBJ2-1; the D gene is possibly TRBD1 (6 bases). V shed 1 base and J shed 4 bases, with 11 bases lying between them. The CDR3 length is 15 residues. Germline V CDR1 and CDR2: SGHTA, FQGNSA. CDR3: CASSLVTGTYNEQFF. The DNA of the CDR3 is TGTGCCAGCAGCTTAGTTACAGGGACATACAATGAGCAGTTCTTC.

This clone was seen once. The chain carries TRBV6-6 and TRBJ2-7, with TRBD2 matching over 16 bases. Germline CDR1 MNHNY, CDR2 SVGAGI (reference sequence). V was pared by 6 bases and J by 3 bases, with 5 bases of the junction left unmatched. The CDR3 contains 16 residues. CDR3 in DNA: TGTGCCAGCAGACAGGGACTAGCGGGGGGGGACTACGAGCAGTACTTC. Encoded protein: CASRQGLAGGDYEQYF.

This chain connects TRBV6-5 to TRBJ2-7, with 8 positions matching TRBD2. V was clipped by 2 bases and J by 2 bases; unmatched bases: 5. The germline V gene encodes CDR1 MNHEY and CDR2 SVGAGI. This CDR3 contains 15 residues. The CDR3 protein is CASSYAIAGTYEQYF. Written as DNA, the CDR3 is TGTGCCAGCAGTTACGCGATAGCGGGGACCTACGAGCAGTACTTC.

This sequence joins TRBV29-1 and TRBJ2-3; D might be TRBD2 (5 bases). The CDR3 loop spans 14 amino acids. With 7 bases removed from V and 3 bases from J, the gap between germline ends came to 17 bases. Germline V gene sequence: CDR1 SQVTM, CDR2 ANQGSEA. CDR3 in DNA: TGCAGCGCCTGTGGTCACTCGGGGACAGATACGCAGTATTTT. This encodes CSACGHSGTDTQYF.

CDR3 residues: CSVRTAQETQYF. The CDR3 coding sequence is TGCAGCGTTCGTACAGCTCAAGAGACCCAGTACTTC. The J gene is TRBJ2-5, the V gene TRBV29-1; no definite D call. This CDR3 has 12 residues. V was cut by 5 bases and J by 2 bases, with 9 bases left in between. The germline gives CDR1 SQVTM, CDR2 ANQGSEA.

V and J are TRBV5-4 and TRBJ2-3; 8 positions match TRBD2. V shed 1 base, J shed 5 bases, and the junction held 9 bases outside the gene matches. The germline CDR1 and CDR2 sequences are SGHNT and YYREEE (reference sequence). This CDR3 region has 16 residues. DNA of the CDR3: TGTGCCAGCAGCTTGAGGGTGAGCGGGAGTGGAGATACGCAGTATTTT. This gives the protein CASSLRVSGSGDTQYF. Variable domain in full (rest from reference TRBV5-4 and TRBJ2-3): ETGVTQSPTHLIKTRGQQVTLRCSSQSGHNTVSWYQQALGQGPQFIFQYYREEENGRGNFPPRFSGLQFPNYSSELNVNALELDDSALYLCASSLRVSGSGDTQYFGPGTRLTVL.

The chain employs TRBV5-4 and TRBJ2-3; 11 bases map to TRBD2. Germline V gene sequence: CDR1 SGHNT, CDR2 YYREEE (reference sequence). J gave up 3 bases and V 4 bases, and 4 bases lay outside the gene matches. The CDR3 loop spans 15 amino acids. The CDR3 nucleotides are TGTGCCAGCAGCAGTAGACTAGCGGGAACAGATACGCAGTATTTT. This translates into CASSSRLAGTDTQYF.

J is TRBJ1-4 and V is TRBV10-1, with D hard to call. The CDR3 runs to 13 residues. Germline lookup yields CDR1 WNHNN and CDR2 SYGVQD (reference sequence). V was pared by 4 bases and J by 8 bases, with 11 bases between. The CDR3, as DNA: TGCGCCAGCAGTGCGGCTTCGCGGGAAAAACTGTTTTTT. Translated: CASSAASREKLFF.

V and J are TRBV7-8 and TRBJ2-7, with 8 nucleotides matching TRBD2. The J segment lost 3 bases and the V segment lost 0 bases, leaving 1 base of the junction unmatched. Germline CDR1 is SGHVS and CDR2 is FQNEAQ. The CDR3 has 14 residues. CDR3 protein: CASSLARGVYEQYF. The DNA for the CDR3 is TGTGCCAGCAGCTTAGCGCGGGGGGTCTACGAGCAGTACTTC.

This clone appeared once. The CDR3 coding sequence is TGTGCCAGCAGCTTCGGGACAGGGGGCACTGAAGCTTTCTTT. It translates to CASSFGTGGTEAFF. The gene calls are TRBV5-5 and TRBJ1-1; 11 nucleotides match TRBD1. Trimming took 2 bases from V and 4 from J; bases not matched to a gene: 1. The CDR3 runs 14 residues. Germline assignment: CDR1 SGHKS and CDR2 YYEKEE (reference sequence).